The sequence of this TCR beta chain was determined in a study of blood T cell repertoires in COVID-19. Study context: Material from acute and convalescent COVID-19 was sourced from the United States, Italy and Spain.

Germline values: CDR1 MGHRA, CDR2 YSYEKL. The CDR3 runs to 12 residues. Trimming removed 2 bases at V and 7 bases at J, with 8 bases between. Assay used: immunoSEQ multiplex PCR; TCRdb lists only in-frame clones, some missing. The sample shows approximately 300,000 clones, more than 90% of them seen only once. The study drew participants aged about 18 to 95 years from 20 to 30 US areas. Cohorts were assigned according to the clinical history that participants reported. Either two negative PCRs, clearance, or symptom resolution qualified Cohort 3 donors as recovered. The specimen sequenced was PBMCs or T cells enriched from blood (not recorded which). This receptor was obtained from a woman under 40 who had recovered from COVID-19. The gene calls are TRBV4-1 and TRBJ1-1, with D uncertain. DNA for the CDR3: TGCGCCAGCAGCCAAACCGGCGGTGAAGCTTTCTTT. It codes for CASSQTGGEAFF.